This passage covers 25 T cell receptor beta chains from one sample sequenced in a study of regulatory dendritic cells for organ transplantation. The method was immunoSEQ multiplex PCR; TCRdb's version includes in-frame clones alone and lacks a portion of them. The sample shows 30,000 to 40,000 clones, 70% to 90% of them seen only once. The source material was naive CD4+ T cells from blood. Subset defined: CD45RA+ naive T cells. The receptors were gathered from a human donor in good health.

The chain is built from TRBV18 and TRBJ1-2; D gene ambiguous. The V gene lost 8 bases and the J gene lost 4 bases, with 14 bases spanning the gap. This CDR3 has 13 residues. CDR1 KGHSH and CDR2 LQKENI come from the germline V gene. CDR3 protein: CASTLGFGYGYTF. CDR3 DNA: TGTGCCAGCACTTTAGGGTTTGGCTATGGCTACACCTTC.

The chain recombines TRBV7-2 with TRBJ2-1, with D possibly being TRBD2 (6 bases). Trimming removed 4 bases at V and 9 bases at J, with 10 bases between. The CDR3 loop spans 12 amino acids. Germline V gene lookup returns CDR1 SGHTA and CDR2 FQGNSA. CDR3 region: CASSSGLGEQFF. The CDR3 DNA reads as TGTGCCAGCAGCTCGGGACTCGGTGAGCAGTTCTTC.

The chain has TRBV29-1 and TRBJ1-1; D perhaps matches TRBD1 (5 bases). Germline assignment: CDR1 SQVTM and CDR2 ANQGSEA. The CDR3 totals 11 residues. Trimming shortened V by 4 bases and J by 4 bases, and 7 bases separated the two germline ends. The CDR3 sequence is CSVAGVTEAFF. In DNA, the CDR3 is TGCAGCGTTGCGGGGGTCACTGAAGCTTTCTTT.

This chain links TRBV29-1 with TRBJ1-1; D remains unclear. This CDR3 is 13 amino acids long. Trimming removed 6 bases at V and 0 bases at J, with 11 bases between. Germline loops: CDR1 SQVTM, CDR2 ANQGSEA. CDR3 nucleotides: TGCAGCGTGACGCTATCAGTGAACACTGAAGCTTTCTTT. Protein product: CSVTLSVNTEAFF.

The chain couples TRBV6-5 to TRBJ1-2, with D hard to call. Trimming took 3 bases from V and 4 from J, leaving 15 bases between them. The CDR3 covers 15 residues. The V gene's germline CDR1 is MNHEY and CDR2 SVGAGI. CDR3 sequence reads: CASSYRVEGVYGYTF. CDR3 nucleotides: TGTGCCAGCAGTTATAGGGTGGAAGGCGTCTATGGCTACACCTTC.

The CDR3 loop is CASSQEFPGLNEQFF. The CDR3 nucleotides read TGCGCCAGCAGCCAAGAATTCCCAGGGTTGAATGAGCAGTTCTTC. This chain connects TRBV4-3 to TRBJ2-1; D may be TRBD1 (5 bases). This CDR3 has 15 residues. V lost 0 bases and J lost 7, with 13 bases in between. Germline assignment: CDR1 LGHNA and CDR2 YSLEER.

The chain combines TRBV6-1 with TRBJ2-3; possible D gene TRBD1, 6 bases. The germline V and J ends were trimmed by 8 bases and 2 bases, with 11 bases remaining between them. Germline V gene data show CDR1 as MNHNS and CDR2 as SASEGT. There are 13 residues in the CDR3. The DNA of the CDR3 is TGTGCCAGCTTGACAGGCGCCACAGATACGCAGTATTTT. Protein: CASLTGATDTQYF.

The rearrangement joins TRBV11-2 to TRBJ1-2; D is unresolved. Germline V gene lookup returns CDR1 SGHAT and CDR2 FQNNGV. The CDR3 totals 14 residues. V was pared by 2 bases and J by 4 bases, with 11 bases between. CDR3 in DNA: TGTGCCAGCAGCTTATCGGACTTAGGCTATGGCTACACCTTC. It translates to CASSLSDLGYGYTF.

This chain links TRBV5-1 with TRBJ1-4; D call uncertain. Trimming stripped 0 bases from V and 0 bases from J, with 12 bases between. Germline-derived CDR1 and CDR2 are SGHRS and YFSETQ. The CDR3 sequence is 17 residues long. The CDR3 protein is CASSLAGPWATNEKLFF. In nucleotides, the CDR3 is TGCGCCAGCAGCTTGGCCGGGCCATGGGCAACTAATGAAAAACTGTTTTTT.

The V gene is TRBV7-2, the J gene TRBJ1-1, with 8 bases identical to TRBD1. Germline V gene lookup returns CDR1 SGHTA and CDR2 FQGNSA. The CDR3 loop spans 14 amino acids. The V segment lost 5 bases and the J segment 3 bases; nucleotides outside the gene matches: 5. The CDR3 is CASSAQGAYTEAFF. The CDR3 DNA reads as TGTGCCAGCAGCGCCCAGGGGGCGTACACTGAAGCTTTCTTT.

This clone was recorded a few times. The V and J genes are TRBV10-3 and TRBJ1-5, with D possibly TRBD1 on 5 matching bases. V was pared by 8 bases and J by 5 bases, with 10 bases between. Germline V gene sequence: CDR1 ENHRY, CDR2 SYGVKD. The CDR3 is made up of 12 amino acids. The CDR3 DNA reads TGTGCCATCGGTGCGGGGGATCAGCCCCAGCATTTT. This gives the protein CAIGAGDQPQHF.

About this clone itself: Other nucleotide sequences in the sample specify the same CDR3. The chain couples TRBV7-2 to TRBJ2-7; D is ambiguous. V was trimmed by 0 bases and J by 3 bases, leaving 9 bases between them. Germline CDR1 is SGHTA and CDR2 is FQGNSA. The CDR3 is made up of 14 amino acids. The CDR3 loop reads CASSLAGKGYEQYF. DNA for the CDR3: TGTGCCAGCAGCTTAGCGGGGAAAGGCTACGAGCAGTACTTC.

The rearrangement joins TRBV5-1 to TRBJ2-1, with D possibly TRBD2 on 5 matching bases. With 5 bases removed from V and 1 base from J, the gap between germline ends came to 13 bases. Germline V gene data show CDR1 as SGHRS and CDR2 as YFSETQ. This CDR3 contains 15 residues. Written as DNA, the CDR3 is TGCGCCAGCAGGCGTAACGGGGATTCCTACAATGAGCAGTTCTTC. This codes for CASRRNGDSYNEQFF.

The gene calls are TRBV27 and TRBJ1-1; D gene uncertain. The length of the CDR3 is 13 residues. V lost 5 bases and J 2 bases, leaving 9 bases between the germline ends. Germline loops: CDR1 MNHEY, CDR2 SMNVEV (reference sequence). The CDR3 is CASSRRGNTEAFF. CDR3 DNA sequence: TGTGCCAGCAGTCGAAGAGGCAACACTGAAGCTTTCTTT.

The rearrangement uses TRBV7-2 and TRBJ2-6; D is undetermined. Germline CDR1 SGHTA, CDR2 FQGNSA. The CDR3 is made up of 18 amino acids. The V and J ends lost 5 bases and 1 base respectively, with 18 bases between them. Written as DNA, the CDR3 is TGTGCCAGCAGCAACCGGGCCACACTGAAATCTGGGGCCAACGTCCTGACTTTC. This sequence encodes CASSNRATLKSGANVLTF. The whole variable domain, filled in from reference TRBV7-2 and TRBJ2-6, reads GAGVSQSPSNKVTEKGKDVELRCDPISGHTALYWYRQSLGQGLEFLIYFQGNSAPDKSGLPSDRFSAERTGGSVSTLTIQRTQQEDSAVYLCASSNRATLKSGANVLTFGAGSRLTVL.

The chain has TRBV5-5 and TRBJ2-2; TRBD1 aligns across 9 bases. Germline values: CDR1 SGHKS, CDR2 YYEKEE (reference sequence). The V and J ends lost 2 bases and 3 bases, in that order; junction bases with no gene match: 5. This CDR3 is 16 amino acids long. The CDR3 spells CASSLDRGFDTGELFF. The CDR3 DNA is TGTGCCAGCAGCTTAGACAGGGGGTTTGACACCGGGGAGCTGTTTTTT.

V gene TRBV4-3 combines with J gene TRBJ2-1, with D uncertain. CDR1 and CDR2 (germline): LGHNA, YSLEER. With 5 bases removed from V and 0 bases from J, the gap between germline ends came to 14 bases. This CDR3 is built from 16 residues. This CDR3 is CASSGAATASYNEQFF. Written as DNA, the CDR3 is TGCGCCAGCAGCGGAGCCGCAACCGCCTCCTACAATGAGCAGTTCTTC.

The chain employs TRBV19 and TRBJ2-4; D gene uncertain. Trimming left V 4 bases short and J 0 bases short, with 13 bases between. The V gene's germline CDR1 is LNHDA and CDR2 SQIVND (reference sequence). The CDR3 is made up of 16 amino acids. CDR3 sequence (DNA): TGTGCCAGTAGTACCCGAAGAGTTATAGCCAAAAACATTCAGTACTTC. Protein product: CASSTRRVIAKNIQYF.

The genes are TRBV6-1 and TRBJ1-4; 9 nucleotides line up with TRBD1. The CDR3 is 13 residues long. Looked up from germline, CDR1 is MNHNS and CDR2 is SASEGT. J gave up 7 bases and V 7 bases, and 4 bases lay outside the gene matches. The CDR3 loop reads CASTGTGLEKLFF. The CDR3, as DNA: TGTGCCAGCACCGGGACAGGGCTTGAAAAACTGTTTTTT.

The V gene is TRBV6-5, the J gene TRBJ1-2; D may be TRBD1 (5 bases). CDR1 is MNHEY, CDR2 SVGAGI, per germline. Trimming cost V 2 bases and J 4 bases, with 17 bases left between them. CDR3 length: 16 amino acids. The DNA for the CDR3 is TGTGCCAGCAGTTACGGGCACCCCAAGAGGGGCTATGGCTACACCTTC. It specifies CASSYGHPKRGYGYTF.

The CDR3 DNA follows: TGTGCCAGCAGCTCATCTTGGGGGACAGGGGGCCTTAATGAAAAACTGTTTTTT. Encoded protein: CASSSSWGTGGLNEKLFF. The V gene is TRBV5-4, the J gene TRBJ1-4; TRBD1 matches 12 bases. V dropped 3 bases and J dropped 4; count of bases not matched to a gene: 10. The V gene's germline CDR1 is SGHNT and CDR2 YYREEE (reference sequence). This CDR3 spans 18 amino acids.

The chain uses TRBV7-8 and TRBJ1-1; D ambiguous. The V gene lost 4 bases and the J gene lost 1 base, with 13 bases spanning the gap. CDR3 length equals 15 residues. Germline CDR1 SGHVS, CDR2 FQNEAQ. CDR3 residues: CASSWRTVTNTEAFF. In DNA form, the CDR3 reads TGTGCCAGCAGCTGGAGAACAGTGACGAACACTGAAGCTTTCTTT. Using reference TRBV7-8 and TRBJ1-1 for the parts outside the CDR3, the full variable domain is GAGVSQSPRYKVAKRGQDVALRCDPISGHVSLFWYQQALGQGPEFLTYFQNEAQLDKSGLPSDRFFAERPEGSVSTLKIQRTQQEDSAVYLCASSWRTVTNTEAFFGQGTRLTVV.

The rearrangement joins TRBV7-9 to TRBJ1-3; D unclear. The CDR3 consists of 14 residues. V shed 2 bases and J shed 4 bases, with 9 bases lying between them. Germline CDR1 and CDR2: SEHNR and FQNEAQ (reference sequence). The CDR3 DNA reads TGTGCCAGCAGCTTAACAGTGAGAGGAAACACCATATATTTT. Amino acids: CASSLTVRGNTIYF.

The J gene is TRBJ2-2, the V gene TRBV11-3; D call uncertain. Germline CDR1 SGHNT, CDR2 YENEEA. The CDR3 has 12 amino acids. V was cut by 6 bases and J by 0 bases, with 2 bases left in between. CDR3 amino acids: CASRSNTGELFF. The CDR3 nucleotides are TGTGCCAGCAGGTCGAACACCGGGGAGCTGTTTTTT.

The CDR3 loop is CASSYSERGRPQHF. CDR3 sequence (DNA): TGTGCCAGCAGTTACTCAGAGAGAGGAAGGCCCCAGCATTTT. The chain uses TRBV6-5 and TRBJ1-5; D ambiguous. Germline V gene lookup returns CDR1 MNHEY and CDR2 SVGAGI. V lost 0 bases and J 9 bases, leaving 12 bases between the germline ends. The CDR3 has 14 residues.